This entry lists 24 T cell receptor beta chains sequenced from one sample in a study of cytomegalovirus exposure and HLA in healthy donors (TCRdb year 2017). The library was obtained by the immunoSEQ multiplex PCR assay. The multiplex PCR relied on a mix of 60 forward primers for TCR Vbeta segments and 13 reverse primers for TCR Jbeta segments. Held by TCRdb, this immuneACCESS table contains in-frame sequences only and omits some clones. Under half of the omission traces to an unresolved V gene where checked; the cause of the rest is unknown. Within this sample are 150,000 to 200,000 clones, with 81% of them counted one time only. About 1.7% of the sample belongs to the ten largest clones. Input material: PBMCs. The receptors come from a man aged 18 to 30 in good health and CMV-seronegative.

The rearrangement joins TRBV5-4 to TRBJ1-6; no reliable D call. Germline CDR1 SGHNT, CDR2 YYREEE (reference sequence). V was shortened by 2 bases and J by 11 bases, with 20 bases between the two germline ends. The CDR3 is 16 amino acids. In DNA, the CDR3 is TGTGCCAGCAGCTTCAATAGCGAGGTCTCCTGGGCACCCCTCCACTTT. It yields the protein CASSFNSEVSWAPLHF.

This rearrangement joins TRBV10-3 to TRBJ2-3; 7 bases fit TRBD2. V was clipped by 8 bases and J by 4 bases; unmatched bases: 6. The CDR3 runs 13 residues. CDR1 and CDR2 from the germline V gene are ENHRY and SYGVKD. The CDR3 sequence: CAILGRAADTQYF. The DNA of the CDR3 is TGTGCCATCTTGGGGAGGGCCGCAGATACGCAGTATTTT.

This clone was recorded only once. The chain employs TRBV4-2 and TRBJ1-6; the D is unclear. Germline V gene sequence: CDR1 LGHNA, CDR2 YNFKEQ. The CDR3 consists of 16 residues. Trimming shortened V by 0 bases and J by 8 bases, and 14 bases separated the two germline ends. The CDR3, as DNA: TGTGCCAGCAGCCAAGATGCGACACATGCCGATTCACCCCTCCACTTT. It translates to CASSQDATHADSPLHF.

CDR3 nucleotide sequence: TGTGCCAGCAGTACAGGTTTGAACACTGAAGCTTTCTTT. This sequence encodes CASSTGLNTEAFF. The chain combines TRBV2 with TRBJ1-1, with TRBD1 as a possible D gene (5 bases). The V gene's germline CDR1 is SNHLY and CDR2 FYNNEI. The CDR3 is 13 amino acids. V dropped 5 bases and J dropped 0 bases, with 7 bases sitting between them.

The rearrangement uses TRBV18 and TRBJ1-5; D unresolved. Germline-derived CDR1 and CDR2 are KGHSH and LQKENI. V was pared by 2 bases and J by 7 bases, with 12 bases between. The CDR3 is 14 amino acids. The CDR3 loop reads CASSPFGVGQPQHF. The CDR3 region has the DNA TGTGCCAGCTCACCATTCGGGGTTGGGCAGCCCCAGCATTTT.

J is TRBJ2-7 and V is TRBV6-1; 7 nucleotides line up with TRBD2. V gave up 4 bases and J gave up 0 bases; unmatched junction bases: 12. The germline V gene encodes CDR1 MNHNS and CDR2 SASEGT. The CDR3 spans 17 residues. The CDR3 loop reads CASSGYLGGRPSYEQYF. The CDR3 DNA sequence: TGTGCCAGCAGTGGATACCTAGGCGGGAGACCCTCCTACGAGCAGTACTTC.

The V and J genes are TRBV6-4 and TRBJ2-2; D uncertain. Germline CDR1 and CDR2: MRHNA and SNTAGT. This CDR3 spans 13 amino acids. Trimming pared 5 bases from V and 1 base from J, leaving 5 bases between. CDR3 loop: CASSHKNTGELFF. Written as DNA, the CDR3 is TGTGCCAGCAGTCACAAGAACACCGGGGAGCTGTTTTTT.

This clone has just a few counts. CDR3 residues: CAWSGLGTSGRSYYEQYF. The DNA of the CDR3 is TGTGCCTGGAGTGGCCTCGGGACTAGCGGGAGAAGTTACTACGAGCAGTACTTC. This chain connects TRBV30 to TRBJ2-7, with 14 positions matching TRBD2. V was clipped by 1 base and J by 3 bases; unmatched bases: 11. The CDR3 spans 18 residues. CDR1 GTSNPN and CDR2 SVGIG come from the germline V gene (reference sequence).

CDR3 amino acids: CASIGQDPRTEAFF. CDR3 sequence (DNA): TGTGCCAGCATTGGACAGGACCCGAGAACTGAAGCTTTCTTT. The genes are TRBV2 and TRBJ1-1; 7 bases fit TRBD1. The CDR3 sequence is 14 residues long. Germline V gives CDR1 SNHLY, CDR2 FYNNEI. The V and J ends lost 7 bases and 5 bases, in that order; junction bases with no gene match: 10.

The rearrangement links TRBV4-3 to TRBJ2-5; weak D call: TRBD2 (5 bases). V gave up 1 base and J gave up 4 bases, with 13 bases separating them. The CDR3 spans 15 residues. Per the germline V gene, CDR1 is LGHNA and CDR2 is YSLEER. CDR3 DNA: TGCGCCAGCAGCCAAGGAGGGTCGGGGAGAGAGACCCAGTACTTC. Amino acids: CASSQGGSGRETQYF.

The chain carries TRBV10-3 and TRBJ2-7, with 10 positions matching TRBD1. The germline CDR1 and CDR2 sequences are ENHRY and SYGVKD. CDR3 size: 14 residues. Trimming removed 8 bases from V and 7 bases from J; junction bases left unmatched: 11. The CDR3 DNA reads as TGTGCCATCCTGGGGACAGGGGCCGACGGAGAGCAGTACTTC. This gives the protein CAILGTGADGEQYF.

This chain connects TRBV19 to TRBJ1-2; 7 positions agree with TRBD1. Looked up from germline, CDR1 is LNHDA and CDR2 is SQIVND (reference sequence). There are 15 residues in the CDR3. Germline trimming cut 7 bases from V and 4 bases from J; bases unmatched to any gene: 12. The CDR3 sequence is CASTQETGLSYGYTF. The CDR3 coding sequence is TGTGCCAGTACCCAGGAGACAGGGTTGTCCTATGGCTACACCTTC.

This clone appeared a few times. The chain couples TRBV19 to TRBJ1-2; a weak D match, TRBD1 (5 bases). This CDR3 has 12 amino acids. V lost 8 bases and J 4 bases, leaving 11 bases between the germline ends. Germline V lookup: CDR1 LNHDA, CDR2 SQIVND (reference sequence). Written as DNA, the CDR3 is TGTGCCAGTTACGACAGCTTCTATGGCTACACCTTC. This codes for CASYDSFYGYTF. Combining the CDR3 with reference TRBV19 and TRBJ1-2 gives the whole variable domain DGGITQSPKYLFRKEGQNVTLSCEQNLNHDAMYWYRQDPGQGLRLIYYSQIVNDFQKGDIAEGYSVSREKKESFPLTVTSAQKNPTAFYLCASYDSFYGYTFGSGTRLTVV.

CDR3 protein: CASSPFGTSGKSYEQYF. The CDR3 nucleotides read TGTGCCAGCAGCCCATTTGGGACTAGCGGGAAATCCTACGAGCAGTACTTC. The rearrangement links TRBV7-9 to TRBJ2-7; 13 nucleotides agree with TRBD2. The CDR3 contains 17 residues. With V trimmed by 5 bases and J by 1 base, 8 bases remained unmatched. The germline V gene has CDR1 SEHNR and CDR2 FQNEAQ (reference sequence).

This clone was recorded once. The CDR3 spells CASSTYTPGDKNIQYF. DNA of the CDR3: TGTGCCAGTAGTACCTACACCCCGGGGGACAAAAACATTCAGTACTTC. The chain carries TRBV19 and TRBJ2-4; D might be TRBD2 (6 bases). This CDR3 is 16 amino acids long. The germline V gene has CDR1 LNHDA and CDR2 SQIVND (reference sequence). V was clipped by 4 bases and J by 3 bases, with 16 bases between them.

This rearrangement joins TRBV6-5 to TRBJ1-1; possibly TRBD1 for D (6 bases). The CDR3 consists of 13 residues. The V gene lost 4 bases and the J gene lost 7 bases, with 13 bases spanning the gap. Germline V gene lookup returns CDR1 MNHEY and CDR2 SVGAGI. DNA of the CDR3: TGTGCCAGCAGTTCGGAGCTCAGGGGTGAAGCTTTCTTT. Amino acid sequence: CASSSELRGEAFF.

The CDR3 loop reads CASSHTLAGSTDTQYF. The DNA of the CDR3 is TGTGCCAGCAGCCACACACTAGCGGGATCTACAGATACGCAGTATTTT. The J gene is TRBJ2-3, the V gene TRBV5-6; TRBD2 agrees at 10 bases. V was pared by 4 bases and J by 3 bases, with 8 bases of the junction left unmatched. Per germline, CDR1 SGHDT and CDR2 YYEEEE. The length of the CDR3 is 16 residues.

This clone was seen just once. CDR3 sequence reads: CASSLAVGSGGRYNEQFF. The DNA for the CDR3 is TGCGCCAGCAGCTTGGCCGTGGGTAGCGGGGGACGTTACAATGAGCAGTTCTTC. V is TRBV5-1 and J is TRBJ2-1, with TRBD2 matching 9 bases. Trimming cost V 0 bases and J 4 bases; bases outside gene matches: 11. This CDR3 is 18 amino acids long. Germline CDR1 and CDR2: SGHRS and YFSETQ.

The V gene is TRBV2, the J gene TRBJ1-5, with D maybe TRBD1 (5 bases). Per germline, CDR1 SNHLY and CDR2 FYNNEI. CDR3 length: 13 residues. V was shortened by 8 bases and J by 1 base, with 9 bases between the two germline ends. In nucleotides, the CDR3 is TGTGCCAGCTTGCGGGACAGCAATCAGCCCCAGCATTTT. Protein: CASLRDSNQPQHF.

The V gene is TRBV21-1, the J gene TRBJ2-1; TRBD1, as called in the table, went unchecked against the DNA. TRBV21-1 has pseudogene status. The CDR3 has 16 residues. The CDR3 sequence is CASSKETGGAYNEQFF. CDR3 coding DNA: TGTGCCAGCAGCAAGGAGACAGGGGGCGCTTACAATGAGCAGTTCTTC.

With regard to this clone: This clone may be a read error of a much larger clone one base away. The chain has TRBV15 and TRBJ2-2, with a weak D call TRBD1 (6 bases). The V and J ends lost 5 bases and 9 bases respectively, with 16 bases between them. Per germline, CDR1 LNHNV and CDR2 YYDKDF (reference sequence). CDR3 length equals 14 residues. CDR3: CATSPGDVTRELFF. The CDR3 region has the DNA TGTGCCACCAGCCCAGGGGATGTAACCAGGGAGCTGTTTTTT.

Details on this clone: The junction shows a germline mismatch at one end, possibly a read error. The CDR3 spells CASSYSAGSSYEQYF. CDR3 DNA sequence: TGTGCCAGCAGTTACTCAGCGGGGAGCTCCTACGAGCAGTACTTC. This rearrangement joins TRBV6-4 to TRBJ2-7; 7 nucleotides agree with TRBD2. Looked up from germline, CDR1 is MRHNA and CDR2 is SNTAGT. This CDR3 comprises 15 residues.

This clone was seen only once. The chain is built from TRBV6-6 and TRBJ2-7; 7 bases map to TRBD1. Germline trimming cut 4 bases from V and 1 base from J; bases unmatched to any gene: 10. Germline V CDR1 and CDR2: MNHNY, SVGAGI (reference sequence). The CDR3 is 16 amino acids. The CDR3 DNA reads TGTGCCAGCAGTTCAAAAAACAGGGGCCCTTCCTACGAGCAGTACTTC. Protein product: CASSSKNRGPSYEQYF.

This clone has only one observation. The V call is TRBV7-9, the J call TRBJ2-5; 9 bases align to TRBD2. Germline V gene sequence: CDR1 SEHNR, CDR2 FQNEAQ (reference sequence). This CDR3 is 16 amino acids long. The J segment lost 4 bases and the V segment lost 3 bases, leaving 9 bases of the junction unmatched. CDR3 in amino acids: CASSFLAGGSRETQYF. The CDR3 nucleotides read TGTGCCAGCAGCTTTCTTGCGGGAGGGTCGCGAGAGACCCAGTACTTC. Full variable domain (rest looked up from reference TRBV7-9 and TRBJ2-5): DTGVSQNPRHKITKRGQNVTFRCDPISEHNRLYWYRQTLGQGPEFLTYFQNEAQLEKSRLLSDRFSAERPKGSFSTLEIQRTEQGDSAMYLCASSFLAGGSRETQYFGPGTRLLVL.